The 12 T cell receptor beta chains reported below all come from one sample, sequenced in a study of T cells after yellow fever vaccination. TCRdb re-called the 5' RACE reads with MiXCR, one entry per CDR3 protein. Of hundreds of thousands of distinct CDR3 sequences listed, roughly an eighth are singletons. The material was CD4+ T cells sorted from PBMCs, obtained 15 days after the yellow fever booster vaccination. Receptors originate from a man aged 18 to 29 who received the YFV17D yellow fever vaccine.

CDR3 region: CASSLGGTGANYGYTF. The CDR3 DNA reads as TGTGCCAGCAGCTTAGGAGGGACAGGGGCTAACTATGGCTACACCTTC. This chain connects TRBV11-2 to TRBJ1-2; 10 bases fit TRBD1. V dropped 1 base and J dropped 0; count of bases not matched to a gene: 2. Per germline, CDR1 SGHAT and CDR2 FQNNGV. The CDR3 length is 16 residues.

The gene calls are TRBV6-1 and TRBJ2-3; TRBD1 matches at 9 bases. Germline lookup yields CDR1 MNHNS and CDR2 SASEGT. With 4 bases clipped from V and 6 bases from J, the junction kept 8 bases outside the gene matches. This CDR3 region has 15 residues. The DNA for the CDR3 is TGTGCCAGCAGTGCTGGACAGGGGACCGGGGATACGCAGTATTTT. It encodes CASSAGQGTGDTQYF.

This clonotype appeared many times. In DNA, the CDR3 is TGCGCCAGCACCACTAACGGTCAGGGCTCCGGCGATGAGCAGTTCTTC. Translating gives CASTTNGQGSGDEQFF. The chain links TRBV5-1 to TRBJ2-1; maybe TRBD1 (5 bases). The CDR3 spans 16 residues. In germline, CDR1 is SGHRS, CDR2 YFSETQ. V lost 6 bases and J lost 8, with 24 bases in between.

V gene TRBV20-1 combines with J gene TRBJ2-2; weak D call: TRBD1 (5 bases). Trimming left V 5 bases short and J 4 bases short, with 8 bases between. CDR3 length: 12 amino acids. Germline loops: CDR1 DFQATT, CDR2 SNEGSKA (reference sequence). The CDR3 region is CSAGRGTGELFF. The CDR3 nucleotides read TGCAGTGCTGGTAGGGGCACCGGGGAGCTGTTTTTT.

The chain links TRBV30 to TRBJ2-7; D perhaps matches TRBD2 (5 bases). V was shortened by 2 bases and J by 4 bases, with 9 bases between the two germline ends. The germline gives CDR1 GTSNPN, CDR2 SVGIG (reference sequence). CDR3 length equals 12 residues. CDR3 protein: CAWSTRGYEQYF. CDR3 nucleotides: TGTGCCTGGAGTACCCGGGGTTACGAGCAGTACTTC.

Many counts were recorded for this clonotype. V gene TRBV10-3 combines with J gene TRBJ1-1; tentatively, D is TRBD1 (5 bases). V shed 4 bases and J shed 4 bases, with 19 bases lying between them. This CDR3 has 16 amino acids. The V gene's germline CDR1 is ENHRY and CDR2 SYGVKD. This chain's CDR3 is CAISGKRGPGGTEAFF. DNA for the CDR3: TGTGCCATCAGTGGGAAGCGTGGTCCCGGGGGCACTGAAGCTTTCTTT.

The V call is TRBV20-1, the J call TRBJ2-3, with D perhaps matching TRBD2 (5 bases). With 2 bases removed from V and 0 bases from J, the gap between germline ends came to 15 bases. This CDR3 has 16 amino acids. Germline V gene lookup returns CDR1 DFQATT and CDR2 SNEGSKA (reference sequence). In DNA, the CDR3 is TGCAGTGCTAGAAGGCTGCCCGGGGAGAGCACAGATACGCAGTATTTT. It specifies CSARRLPGESTDTQYF.

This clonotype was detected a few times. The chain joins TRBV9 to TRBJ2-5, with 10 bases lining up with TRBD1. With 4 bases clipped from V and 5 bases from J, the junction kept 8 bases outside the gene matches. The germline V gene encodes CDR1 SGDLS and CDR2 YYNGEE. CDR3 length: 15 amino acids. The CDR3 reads CASSPAGTGAETQYF. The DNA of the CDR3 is TGTGCCAGCAGCCCCGCCGGGACAGGGGCGGAGACCCAGTACTTC.

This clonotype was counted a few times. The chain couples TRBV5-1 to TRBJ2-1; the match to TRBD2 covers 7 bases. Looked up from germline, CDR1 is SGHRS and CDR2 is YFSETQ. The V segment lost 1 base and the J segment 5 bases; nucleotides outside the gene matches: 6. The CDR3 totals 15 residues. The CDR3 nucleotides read TGCGCCAGCAGCTTGCCTAGCGGAGATAACAATGAGCAGTTCTTC. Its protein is CASSLPSGDNNEQFF.

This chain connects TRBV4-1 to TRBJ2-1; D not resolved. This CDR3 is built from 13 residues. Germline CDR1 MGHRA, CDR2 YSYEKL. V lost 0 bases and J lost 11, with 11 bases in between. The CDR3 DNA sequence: TGCGCCAGCAGCCAAGAGAACGGCAGACAGCAGTTCTTC. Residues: CASSQENGRQQFF.

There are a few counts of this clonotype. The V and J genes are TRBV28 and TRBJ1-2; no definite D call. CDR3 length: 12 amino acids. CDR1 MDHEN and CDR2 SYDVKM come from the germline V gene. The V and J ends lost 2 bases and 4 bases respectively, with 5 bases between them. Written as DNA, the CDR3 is TGTGCCAGCAGTTTAAGAGTCTATGGCTACACCTTC. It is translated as CASSLRVYGYTF.

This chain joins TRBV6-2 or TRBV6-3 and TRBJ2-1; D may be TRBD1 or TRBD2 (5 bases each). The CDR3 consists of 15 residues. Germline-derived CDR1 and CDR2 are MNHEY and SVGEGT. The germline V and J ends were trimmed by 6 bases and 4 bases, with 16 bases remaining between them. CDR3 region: CASSQPPGPYNEQFF. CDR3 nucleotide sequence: TGTGCCAGCAGCCAACCCCCGGGACCTTACAATGAGCAGTTCTTC.